The 32 T cell receptor beta chains below come from one sample, sequenced in a study of shared clonotypes between healthy human individuals. Produced via immunoSEQ multiplex PCR; TCRdb's table is partial and in-frame only. The data show approximately 2.3 million clones, roughly 93% seen once. The sequenced sample consisted of naive CD4+ T cells from PBMCs. Described subset: CD45RA+ positively selected. These receptors all stem from a man aged 18 to 30 in good health. Some clones in this sample may be carry-over from other donors' samples.

The gene calls are TRBV14 and TRBJ1-1, with D unresolved. V shed 4 bases and J shed 1 base, with 16 bases lying between them. The germline V gene has CDR1 SGHDN and CDR2 FVKESK. The CDR3 totals 16 residues. CDR3 sequence (DNA): TGTGCCAGCAGCCCAATTTTCGCCCGAGGGAACACTGAAGCTTTCTTT. Translating it yields CASSPIFARGNTEAFF.

The rearrangement joins TRBV7-8 to TRBJ2-1, with 7 nucleotides matching TRBD2. The CDR3 consists of 17 residues. In germline, CDR1 is SGHVS, CDR2 FQNEAQ. J was trimmed by 0 bases and V by 5 bases; bases with no gene match: 10. The CDR3 nucleotides read TGTGCCAGCAGCCCGGTTTACGGGAGGAGCTCCTACAATGAGCAGTTCTTC. Translation: CASSPVYGRSSYNEQFF.

The chain uses TRBV5-4 and TRBJ1-1, with D unresolved. The V end lost 0 bases, the J end lost 5 bases, and 11 bases lay between the germline ends. There are 14 residues in the CDR3. CDR1 is SGHNT and CDR2 is YYREEE in the germline V gene (reference sequence). CDR3 protein: CASSLEAKGTEAFF. CDR3 bases: TGTGCCAGCAGCTTGGAGGCGAAGGGAACTGAAGCTTTCTTT.

The V and J genes are TRBV30 and TRBJ2-2; 10 nucleotides match TRBD2. CDR3 length equals 17 residues. Losses at the gene ends were 5 bases for V and 1 base for J; bases not matched to a gene: 10. The germline V gene encodes CDR1 GTSNPN and CDR2 SVGIG (reference sequence). The CDR3 nucleotides are TGTGCCTGGGATTCCGCAAGGACTAGCGGGAACACCGGGGAGCTGTTTTTT. This encodes CAWDSARTSGNTGELFF.

With respect to this clone: At the DNA level, this CDR3 is encoded by other sequences in the same sample as well. The V call is TRBV5-1, the J call TRBJ2-1; TRBD2 agrees at 9 bases. Germline V gene sequence: CDR1 SGHRS, CDR2 YFSETQ. V gave up 3 bases and J gave up 2 bases; unmatched junction bases: 3. This CDR3 spans 15 amino acids. CDR3 in amino acids: CASSSLAGTYNEQFF. CDR3 DNA: TGCGCCAGCAGCTCTCTAGCGGGAACCTACAATGAGCAGTTCTTC.

This rearrangement joins TRBV7-9 to TRBJ1-1; the D gene is possibly TRBD1 (5 bases). V dropped 0 bases and J dropped 6 bases, with 14 bases sitting between them. In germline, CDR1 is SEHNR, CDR2 FQNEAQ (reference sequence). This CDR3 spans 15 amino acids. The CDR3 loop is CASSLALAGISEAFF. In DNA, the CDR3 is TGTGCCAGCAGCTTAGCGTTGGCAGGGATTTCTGAAGCTTTCTTT.

V usage is TRBV14 and J usage is TRBJ2-7, with TRBD1 matching 7 bases. The CDR3 runs to 14 residues. Germline V gene sequence: CDR1 SGHDN, CDR2 FVKESK. With V trimmed by 1 base and J by 3 bases, 3 bases remained unmatched. The DNA of the CDR3 is TGTGCCAGCAGCCAAGGGGACAGCGGCTACGAGCAGTACTTC. Its protein is CASSQGDSGYEQYF.

The chain links TRBV2 to TRBJ2-1; 12 bases map to TRBD2. Looked up from germline, CDR1 is SNHLY and CDR2 is FYNNEI. The V and J ends lost 7 bases and 2 bases, in that order; junction bases with no gene match: 6. This CDR3 region has 16 residues. As DNA, the CDR3 is TGTGCCAGCATCAGACTAGCGGGAGAAGCCTACAATGAGCAGTTCTTC. Translated, it gives CASIRLAGEAYNEQFF.

The count of this clone is one. V gene TRBV28 combines with J gene TRBJ2-7, with a tentative D call TRBD1 (6 bases). This CDR3 has 14 residues. V gave up 6 bases and J gave up 4 bases, with 16 bases separating them. CDR1 and CDR2 (germline): MDHEN, SYDVKM. The CDR3 protein is CASRPTGKTYEQYF. The CDR3 DNA reads TGTGCCAGCAGACCGACAGGTAAAACTTACGAGCAGTACTTC.

The gene calls are TRBV11-1 and TRBJ2-5, with a tentative D call TRBD1 (6 bases). The CDR3 length is 13 residues. V gave up 3 bases and J gave up 7 bases, with 12 bases separating them. CDR1 and CDR2 from the germline V gene are SGHAT and FQDESV (reference sequence). The CDR3 is CASSFRQDRTQYF. DNA for the CDR3: TGTGCCAGCAGCTTCCGACAGGATCGGACCCAGTACTTC.

The rearrangement uses TRBV11-2 and TRBJ1-6; D is possibly TRBD1 (6 bases). V lost 3 bases to trimming and J lost 8 bases, with 23 bases between them. CDR3 size: 18 residues. Germline V gene lookup returns CDR1 SGHAT and CDR2 FQNNGV. CDR3 bases: TGTGCCAGCAGCTTCTACCGTGGACAGAGACTAGGAGATTCACCCCTCCACTTT. It codes for CASSFYRGQRLGDSPLHF.

This chain joins TRBV27 and TRBJ1-1; D might be TRBD1 (5 bases). Per germline, CDR1 MNHEY and CDR2 SMNVEV (reference sequence). This CDR3 has 14 residues. V was shortened by 3 bases and J by 4 bases, with 12 bases between the two germline ends. CDR3 protein: CASSFSGMSTEAFF. CDR3 coding DNA: TGTGCCAGCAGTTTTTCAGGGATGAGCACTGAAGCTTTCTTT.

The J gene is TRBJ2-5, the V gene TRBV5-1; D remains unclear. CDR1 is SGHRS and CDR2 is YFSETQ in the germline V gene. Between the trimmed V and J ends, which lost 0 bases and 1 base, there was a span of 10 bases. This CDR3 spans 15 amino acids. The DNA of the CDR3 is TGCGCCAGCAGCTTGGAGGATCTGATCCAAGAGACCCAGTACTTC. Amino acids: CASSLEDLIQETQYF. The variable domain in full, with the rest retrieved from reference TRBV5-1 and TRBJ2-5, is KAGVTQTPRYLIKTRGQQVTLSCSPISGHRSVSWYQQTPGQGLQFLFEYFSETQRNKGNFPGRFSGRQFSNSRSEMNVSTLELGDSALYLCASSLEDLIQETQYFGPGTRLLVL.

The chain links TRBV9 to TRBJ1-1, with D possibly TRBD1 on 5 matching bases. Germline V lookup: CDR1 SGDLS, CDR2 YYNGEE. The CDR3 contains 13 residues. The V gene lost 3 bases and the J gene lost 5 bases, with 11 bases spanning the gap. The chain's CDR3 is CASSASEGTEAFF. In DNA, the CDR3 is TGTGCCAGCAGCGCCTCAGAGGGGACTGAAGCTTTCTTT. Full variable domain (remainder filled in from reference TRBV9 and TRBJ1-1): DSGVTQTPKHLITATGQRVTLRCSPRSGDLSVYWYQQSLDQGLQFLIQYYNGEERAKGNILERFSAQQFPDLHSELNLSSLELGDSALYFCASSASEGTEAFFGQGTRLTVV.

The chain joins TRBV5-1 to TRBJ2-3; the D is unclear. CDR1 and CDR2 from the germline V gene are SGHRS and YFSETQ. The V gene lost 3 bases and the J gene lost 0 bases, with 8 bases spanning the gap. This CDR3 contains 14 residues. Here the CDR3 DNA reads TGCGCCAGCAGCTCGGCCAGTAGCACAGATACGCAGTATTTT. The encoded protein is CASSSASSTDTQYF.

J is TRBJ2-4 and V is TRBV28; 7 bases are a match to TRBD2. The ends lost 4 bases at V and 9 bases at J; junction bases unmatched: 12. This CDR3 has 15 residues. In germline, CDR1 is MDHEN, CDR2 SYDVKM. CDR3 in amino acids: CASSSPRREMGIQYF. CDR3 in DNA: TGTGCCAGCAGTTCCCCACGGCGGGAGATGGGCATTCAGTACTTC.

The genes are TRBV21-1 and TRBJ1-5. TRBV21-1 is designated a pseudogene. The CDR3 sequence is 13 residues long. CDR3 residues: CASSNSTRQPQHF. The DNA of the CDR3 is TGTGCCAGCAGCAACTCAACTCGGCAGCCCCAGCATTTT.

The chain links TRBV4-2 to TRBJ1-1; D unclear. This CDR3 contains 13 residues. V gave up 7 bases and J gave up 11 bases, with 20 bases separating them. Looked up from germline, CDR1 is LGHNA and CDR2 is YNFKEQ. The CDR3 loop reads CASTLDGGSDAFF. The CDR3 DNA reads TGTGCCAGCACCTTAGATGGAGGGTCCGATGCTTTCTTT.

The V and J genes are TRBV4-2 and TRBJ2-3; 10 bases are shared with TRBD2. V shed 7 bases and J 7 bases; nucleotides not matched to a gene: 8. The germline CDR1 and CDR2 sequences are LGHNA and YNFKEQ. The CDR3 sequence is 14 residues long. The CDR3 DNA sequence: TGTGCCAGCACCCCCCTAGCGGGAGAAAATACGCAGTATTTT. Protein sequence: CASTPLAGENTQYF.

The chain recombines TRBV5-1 with TRBJ1-4; D gene ambiguous. This CDR3 has 14 amino acids. Trimming shortened V by 0 bases and J by 8 bases, and 11 bases separated the two germline ends. The germline gives CDR1 SGHRS, CDR2 YFSETQ. The CDR3 region is CASSLASGLEKLFF. CDR3 in DNA: TGCGCCAGCAGCTTGGCATCCGGCTTAGAAAAACTGTTTTTT.

About this clone itself: This sample includes further DNA sequences coding for the same CDR3. The rearrangement links TRBV7-2 to TRBJ1-3; D may be TRBD1 (6 bases). Trimming took off 5 bases at V and 1 base at J, with 9 bases between the two ends. Germline CDR1 SGHTA, CDR2 FQGNSA. The CDR3 has 14 amino acids. CDR3 in amino acids: CASSPGTSGNTIYF. CDR3 nucleotides: TGTGCCAGCAGCCCAGGGACATCTGGAAACACCATATATTTT.

V usage is TRBV25-1 and J usage is TRBJ1-3, with a tentative D call TRBD1 (6 bases). Per germline, CDR1 MGHDK and CDR2 SYGVNS. V was clipped by 6 bases and J by 0 bases, with 12 bases between them. The CDR3 has 15 residues. CDR3 bases: TGTGCCAGCAGGGACAGCCAAGCCTCTGGAAACACCATATATTTT. As protein: CASRDSQASGNTIYF.

This clone was seen only once. This sequence joins TRBV7-9 and TRBJ2-7; D not resolved. In germline, CDR1 is SEHNR, CDR2 FQNEAQ (reference sequence). Trimming took off 5 bases at V and 3 bases at J, with 20 bases between the two ends. This CDR3 has 16 amino acids. The CDR3 reads CASSATPPRRVYEQYF. Here the CDR3 DNA reads TGTGCCAGCAGCGCCACCCCACCCCGTCGGGTCTACGAGCAGTACTTC.

The chain uses TRBV2 and TRBJ1-5, with D hard to call. Per germline, CDR1 SNHLY and CDR2 FYNNEI. V lost 3 bases to trimming and J lost 6 bases, with 9 bases between them. This CDR3 contains 13 residues. CDR3 coding DNA: TGTGCCAGCAGTGAGAGATCGGGTCAGCCCCAGCATTTT. It is translated as CASSERSGQPQHF.

This chain links TRBV7-3 with TRBJ1-1, with D hard to call. V was cut by 0 bases and J by 6 bases, with 8 bases left in between. Germline loops: CDR1 SGHTA, CDR2 FQGTGA. The CDR3 has 13 amino acids. CDR3 nucleotides: TGTGCCAGCAGCTTAACGAGGGATTCTGAAGCTTTCTTT. It codes for CASSLTRDSEAFF.

Details on this clone: At the DNA level, this CDR3 is encoded by other sequences in the same sample as well. The V call is TRBV18, the J call TRBJ2-3; D is undetermined. CDR1 is KGHSH, CDR2 LQKENI, per germline. This CDR3 contains 15 residues. V was clipped by 3 bases and J by 0 bases, with 10 bases between them. The chain's CDR3 is CASSPKAGSTDTQYF. In nucleotides, the CDR3 is TGTGCCAGCTCACCGAAGGCTGGGAGCACAGATACGCAGTATTTT.

This clone showed up just once. The rearrangement joins TRBV7-2 to TRBJ2-7; TRBD2 matches at 12 bases. V was clipped by 3 bases and J by 0 bases; unmatched bases: 3. There are 16 residues in the CDR3. CDR1 SGHTA and CDR2 FQGNSA come from the germline V gene. The CDR3 bases are TGTGCCAGCAGCTTGGGGACTAGCGGGTCCTCCTACGAGCAGTACTTC. Protein product: CASSLGTSGSSYEQYF.

The V gene is TRBV5-5, the J gene TRBJ2-7; 10 positions agree with TRBD1. The V segment lost 4 bases and the J segment 1 base; nucleotides outside the gene matches: 8. CDR1 is SGHKS, CDR2 YYEKEE, per germline (reference sequence). The CDR3 loop spans 16 amino acids. CDR3 region: CASSPGRTGGSYEQYF. DNA for the CDR3: TGTGCCAGCAGCCCCGGGAGGACAGGGGGATCCTACGAGCAGTACTTC.

CDR3 residues: CASSLGGLGVAFF. The CDR3 DNA is TGTGCCAGCAGCTTAGGGGGGCTCGGTGTGGCTTTCTTT. This chain connects TRBV11-2 to TRBJ1-1; D is perhaps TRBD1 (6 bases). Per germline, CDR1 SGHAT and CDR2 FQNNGV. The V and J ends lost 1 base and 11 bases respectively, with 14 bases between them. This CDR3 comprises 13 residues.

This chain joins TRBV6-1 and TRBJ2-3; D is ambiguous. This CDR3 is built from 13 residues. Germline CDR1 reads MNHNS; CDR2 reads SASEGT. Trimming left V 8 bases short and J 2 bases short, with 11 bases between. This CDR3 is CASFPAFTDTQYF. The CDR3 DNA reads as TGTGCCAGCTTCCCAGCTTTCACAGATACGCAGTATTTT.

The chain uses TRBV14 and TRBJ2-1, with a tentative D call TRBD1 (6 bases). Per the germline V gene, CDR1 is SGHDN and CDR2 is FVKESK. V lost 4 bases and J 7 bases, leaving 17 bases between the germline ends. This CDR3 contains 15 residues. The CDR3 bases are TGTGCCAGCAGCCCTACATTGTGGGGGCGGAATGAGCAGTTCTTC. This encodes CASSPTLWGRNEQFF.

This chain uses TRBV2 with TRBJ2-3; D is perhaps TRBD2 (6 bases). The CDR3 covers 15 residues. V was trimmed by 2 bases and J by 6 bases, leaving 15 bases between them. The V gene's germline CDR1 is SNHLY and CDR2 FYNNEI. The CDR3 protein is CASSELPDYRDTQYF. In DNA form, the CDR3 reads TGTGCCAGCAGTGAACTACCGGACTACCGGGATACGCAGTATTTT.